The sequence of this T cell receptor beta chain was determined in a study of cytomegalovirus exposure and HLA in healthy donors. Primers for the PCR totalled 60 Vbeta and 13 Jbeta. TCRdb's table, derived via immunoSEQ multiplex PCR, lists solely in-frame clones and lacks some. The sample spans 150,000 to 250,000 clones; the ten largest clones claim about 0.74%. Details on this clone: Its cognate antigen is unknown.

Study observations and caveats: Several of the most significant clusters appeared linked to common viral pathogens, based on a later analysis. Among TCR beta chains, those listed as cytomegalovirus-associated numbered about 150. CMV serostatus alone was available as immune exposure information.

V gave up 5 bases and J gave up 5 bases, with 27 bases separating them. Germline-derived CDR1 and CDR2 are SGHVS and FNYEAQ. This CDR3 is built from 18 residues. This receptor was taken from a boy between 10 and 17 years old in good health and CMV-seronegative. The rearrangement joins TRBV7-6 to TRBJ2-5; perhaps TRBD2 as D (7 bases). Sequencing was done on a sample of PBMCs. CDR3 sequence: CASSPILFGGGGSETQYF. CDR3 DNA sequence: TGTGCCAGCAGCCCTATCCTCTTTGGGGGGGGCGGTTCCGAGACCCAGTACTTC. The variable domain in full, with the rest retrieved from reference TRBV7-6 and TRBJ2-5, is GAGVSQSPRYKVTKRGQDVALRCDPISGHVSLYWYRQALGQGPEFLTYFNYEAQQDKSGLPNDRFSAERPEGSISTLTIQRTEQRDSAMYRCASSPILFGGGGSETQYFGPGTRLLVL.